The 24 T cell receptor beta chains below come from one sample, sequenced in a study of blood T cell repertoires in COVID-19. Generated by immunoSEQ multiplex PCR, the TCRdb table keeps only in-frame clones and is missing some. The sample lists roughly 110,000 clones, 76% occurring once. Source material: peripheral blood. Receptors originate from a man of 80 years or more with COVID-19, enrolled during active disease.

The V gene is TRBV30, the J gene TRBJ1-4; 11 nucleotides line up with TRBD1. The CDR3 covers 15 residues. Germline V lookup: CDR1 GTSNPN, CDR2 SVGIG (reference sequence). J was trimmed by 7 bases and V by 3 bases; bases with no gene match: 7. In DNA, the CDR3 is TGTGCCTGGAGCTCACCCGGGACAGGGGGTGAAAAACTGTTTTTT. The encoded protein is CAWSSPGTGGEKLFF.

The CDR3 loop is CASSPDREEYTEAFF. As DNA, the CDR3 is TGTGCCAGCTCACCAGACAGGGAGGAATACACTGAAGCTTTCTTT. The V gene is TRBV18, the J gene TRBJ1-1; 7 positions match TRBD1. CDR3 size: 15 residues. Germline CDR1 reads KGHSH; CDR2 reads LQKENI. The J segment lost 3 bases and the V segment lost 2 bases, leaving 6 bases of the junction unmatched. Full variable domain (rest looked up from reference TRBV18 and TRBJ1-1): NAGVMQNPRHLVRRRGQEARLRCSPMKGHSHVYWYRQLPEEGLKFMVYLQKENIIDESGMPKERFSAEFPKEGPSILRIQQVVRGDSAAYFCASSPDREEYTEAFFGQGTRLTVV.

This chain joins TRBV6-5 and TRBJ2-3; D possibly corresponds to TRBD2 (5 bases). Germline-derived CDR1 and CDR2 are MNHEY and SVGAGI. The CDR3 contains 16 residues. Trimming left V 2 bases short and J 0 bases short, with 12 bases between. CDR3 residues: CASSYQAELSTDTQYF. CDR3 DNA sequence: TGTGCCAGCAGTTACCAAGCGGAGCTTAGCACAGATACGCAGTATTTT.

CDR3 sequence: CACRTTLNEKLFF. CDR3 DNA: TGTGCCTGCCGGACAACCCTTAATGAAAAACTGTTTTTT. The chain uses TRBV30 and TRBJ1-4, with D possibly being TRBD1 (5 bases). Germline CDR1 is GTSNPN and CDR2 is SVGIG (reference sequence). With 6 bases removed from V and 4 bases from J, the gap between germline ends came to 12 bases. This CDR3 has 13 residues.

The rearrangement links TRBV28 to TRBJ2-7; D is undetermined. CDR1 MDHEN and CDR2 SYDVKM come from the germline V gene. The CDR3 runs 11 residues. V was shortened by 3 bases and J by 3 bases, with 3 bases between the two germline ends. Here the CDR3 DNA reads TGTGCCAGCAGTTTCTTCTACGAGCAGTACTTC. It codes for CASSFFYEQYF.

J is TRBJ1-5 and V is TRBV19; 9 nucleotides agree with TRBD1. The ends lost 3 bases at V and 1 base at J; junction bases unmatched: 10. From germline, CDR1 is LNHDA and CDR2 SQIVND (reference sequence). This CDR3 spans 18 amino acids. The CDR3 spells CASSIGTGYGISNQPQHF. The DNA of the CDR3 is TGTGCCAGTAGTATTGGGACAGGGTACGGAATAAGCAATCAGCCCCAGCATTTT.

This clone was found once. This rearrangement joins TRBV19 to TRBJ1-1; D gene unclear. This CDR3 contains 15 residues. Trimming cost V 4 bases and J 1 base, with 13 bases left between them. Germline CDR1 and CDR2: LNHDA and SQIVND (reference sequence). As DNA, the CDR3 is TGTGCCAGTAGTACGACAAACAGAAGGAACACTGAAGCTTTCTTT. Translation: CASSTTNRRNTEAFF.

This clone was seen a single time. The chain carries TRBV21-1 and TRBJ2-7; the table's D call TRBD1 went unverified against the DNA. TRBV21-1 is listed as a pseudogene. There are 16 residues in the CDR3. For the CDR3, the DNA is TGTGCCAGCAGCAAAACGAGACAGGGGAAAAAAGTCGAGCAGTACTTC. It encodes CASSKTRQGKKVEQYF.

This clone came up a few times. The chain uses TRBV4-2 and TRBJ2-7, with 7 positions matching TRBD1. After removal of 0 bases from V and 7 bases from J, the junction contained 12 bases not matched to a gene. CDR1 LGHNA and CDR2 YNFKEQ come from the germline V gene. The CDR3 totals 16 residues. CDR3 amino acids: CASSQDRKGAIDEQYF. CDR3 in DNA: TGTGCCAGCAGCCAAGATCGAAAGGGGGCGATTGATGAGCAGTACTTC.

The chain employs TRBV7-9 and TRBJ1-3; maybe TRBD1 (5 bases). This CDR3 has 17 amino acids. The germline V gene encodes CDR1 SEHNR and CDR2 FQNEAQ (reference sequence). Trimming cost V 2 bases and J 0 bases, with 14 bases left between them. The CDR3 spells CASSLTGTPNSGNTIYF. DNA of the CDR3: TGTGCCAGCAGCTTAACAGGAACTCCAAACTCTGGAAACACCATATATTTT.

V gene TRBV3-1 (or the pseudogene TRBV3-2) combines with J gene TRBJ2-6; D not resolved. The CDR3 consists of 14 residues. Germline values: CDR1 LGHDT, CDR2 YNNKEL (reference sequence). The germline V and J ends were trimmed by 0 bases and 4 bases, with 4 bases remaining between them. In DNA, the CDR3 is TGTGCCAGCAGCCAAGATCTAGGGGCCAACGTCCTGACTTTC. This gives the protein CASSQDLGANVLTF.

This clone was counted a single time. The chain uses TRBV12-3 or TRBV12-4 and TRBJ2-4; TRBD1 is a possible D gene (5 bases). This CDR3 comprises 13 residues. Trimming stripped 7 bases from V and 1 base from J, with 8 bases between. DNA for the CDR3: TGTGCCAGCACAGGGTTGGCCAAAAACATTCAGTACTTC. Its protein is CASTGLAKNIQYF.

The chain joins TRBV3-1 (or the pseudogene TRBV3-2) to TRBJ2-7; D not certain. The CDR3 sequence is 14 residues long. The V end lost 1 base, the J end lost 2 bases, and 9 bases lay between the germline ends. From germline, CDR1 is LGHDT and CDR2 YNNKEL (reference sequence). This CDR3 is CASSQGGRTYEQYF. The CDR3, as DNA: TGTGCCAGCAGCCAAGGCGGTCGCACCTACGAGCAGTACTTC.

The chain uses TRBV7-3 and TRBJ1-5; 7 bases agree with TRBD1. Trimming removed 5 bases from V and 1 base from J; junction bases left unmatched: 2. Germline V gene lookup returns CDR1 SGHTA and CDR2 FQGTGA. The CDR3 is 14 amino acids. CDR3 nucleotide sequence: TGTGCCAGCAGCCCGACAGGGAGCAATCAGCCCCAGCATTTT. This codes for CASSPTGSNQPQHF.

The rearrangement joins TRBV5-1 to TRBJ1-6, with D possibly matching TRBD1 (5 bases). The germline gives CDR1 SGHRS, CDR2 YFSETQ. This CDR3 region has 13 residues. Trimming removed 4 bases from V and 6 bases from J, with 8 bases in between. The CDR3 nucleotides are TGCGCCAGCAGCAGCGACAGTAATTCACCCCTCCACTTT. Translated: CASSSDSNSPLHF.

This rearrangement joins TRBV6-6 to TRBJ2-2; 9 nucleotides agree with TRBD2. V was pared by 2 bases and J by 6 bases, with 4 bases of the junction left unmatched. The CDR3 loop spans 15 amino acids. The germline V gene has CDR1 MNHNY and CDR2 SVGAGI (reference sequence). CDR3 residues: CASSYAGGTAGELFF. The CDR3 coding sequence is TGTGCCAGCAGTTACGCGGGGGGGACGGCCGGGGAGCTGTTTTTT.

The CDR3 spells CASSIQGDYGYTF. The CDR3 DNA reads TGTGCCAGCAGCATACAGGGGGACTATGGCTACACCTTC. V usage is TRBV7-3 and J usage is TRBJ1-2, with 8 nucleotides matching TRBD1. The CDR3 totals 13 residues. The germline V gene encodes CDR1 SGHTA and CDR2 FQGTGA. The J segment lost 3 bases and the V segment lost 5 bases, leaving 2 bases of the junction unmatched.

This chain's CDR3 is CASSIGTLQDGYTF. The CDR3 DNA reads TGCGCCAGCAGCATCGGGACTCTCCAGGATGGCTACACCTTC. The chain recombines TRBV5-1 with TRBJ1-2, with D possibly being TRBD1 (5 bases). Germline V gene lookup returns CDR1 SGHRS and CDR2 YFSETQ. V lost 4 bases to trimming and J lost 6 bases, with 16 bases between them. This CDR3 spans 14 amino acids.

The V gene is TRBV2, the J gene TRBJ2-1; D not resolved. The germline V gene has CDR1 SNHLY and CDR2 FYNNEI. The ends were cut back, 3 bases at V and 4 bases at J, with 4 bases in the middle. The CDR3 loop spans 12 amino acids. The CDR3 DNA sequence: TGTGCCAGCAGTGATCAGTACAATGAGCAGTTCTTC. It specifies CASSDQYNEQFF.

CDR3 loop: CASSFTRVGVSEKLFF. The CDR3 DNA reads TGTGCCAGCAGTTTCACCAGGGTTGGTGTAAGTGAAAAACTGTTTTTT. The chain joins TRBV28 to TRBJ1-4; TRBD1 might be the D (5 bases). Germline V CDR1 and CDR2: MDHEN, SYDVKM. Trimming removed 3 bases from V and 7 bases from J, with 18 bases in between. CDR3 length equals 16 residues.

This clone was seen only a few times. The V gene is TRBV28, the J gene TRBJ2-1; D possibly corresponds to TRBD1 (5 bases). This CDR3 contains 16 residues. The germline V gene encodes CDR1 MDHEN and CDR2 SYDVKM. V was cut by 5 bases and J by 6 bases, with 20 bases left in between. For the CDR3, the DNA is TGTGCCAGCAGTCCCTCCGCAGGGCCGATGCGCAATGAGCAGTTCTTC. Translation: CASSPSAGPMRNEQFF.

This chain connects TRBV20-1 to TRBJ1-2; a possible D gene is TRBD1 (6 bases). This CDR3 contains 15 residues. In germline, CDR1 is DFQATT, CDR2 SNEGSKA (reference sequence). V shed 3 bases and J shed 4 bases, with 18 bases lying between them. The DNA of the CDR3 is TGCAGTGCTAGTGAGGGGGGTTCCCGGGGCTATGGCTACACCTTC. This sequence encodes CSASEGGSRGYGYTF.

The chain has TRBV19 and TRBJ2-1; 7 nucleotides align to TRBD1. Germline values: CDR1 LNHDA, CDR2 SQIVND (reference sequence). V gave up 5 bases and J gave up 2 bases; unmatched junction bases: 6. The length of the CDR3 is 15 residues. The CDR3 reads CASSWTGFPYNEQFF. The CDR3 DNA is TGTGCCAGTAGTTGGACAGGTTTTCCCTACAATGAGCAGTTCTTC.

The count of this clone is one. This sequence joins TRBV27 and TRBJ1-5; D may be TRBD1 (5 bases). From germline, CDR1 is MNHEY and CDR2 SMNVEV (reference sequence). V shed 5 bases and J shed 3 bases, with 8 bases lying between them. The CDR3 has 13 amino acids. This chain's CDR3 is CASSRGINQPQHF. CDR3 coding DNA: TGTGCCAGCAGTCGGGGGATCAATCAGCCCCAGCATTTT.